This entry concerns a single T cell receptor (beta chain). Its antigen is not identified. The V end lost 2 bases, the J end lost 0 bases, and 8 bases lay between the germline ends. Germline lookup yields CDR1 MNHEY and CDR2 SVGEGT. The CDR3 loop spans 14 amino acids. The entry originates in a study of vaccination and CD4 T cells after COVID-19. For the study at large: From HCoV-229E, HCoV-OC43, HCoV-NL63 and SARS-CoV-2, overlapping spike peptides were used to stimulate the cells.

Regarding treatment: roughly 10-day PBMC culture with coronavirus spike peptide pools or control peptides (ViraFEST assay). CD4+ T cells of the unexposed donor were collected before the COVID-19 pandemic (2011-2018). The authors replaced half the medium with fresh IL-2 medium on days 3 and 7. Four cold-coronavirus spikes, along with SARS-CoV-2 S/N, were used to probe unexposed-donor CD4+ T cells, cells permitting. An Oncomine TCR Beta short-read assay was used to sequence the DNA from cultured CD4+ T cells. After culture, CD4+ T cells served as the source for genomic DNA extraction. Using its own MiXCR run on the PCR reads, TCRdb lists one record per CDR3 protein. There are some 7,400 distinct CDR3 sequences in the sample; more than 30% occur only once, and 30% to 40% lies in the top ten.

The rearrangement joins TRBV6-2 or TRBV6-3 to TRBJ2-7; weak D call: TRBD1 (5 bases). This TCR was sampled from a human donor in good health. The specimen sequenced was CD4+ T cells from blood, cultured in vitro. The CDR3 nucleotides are TGTGCCAGCAGTTACCCCGACAGCTCCTACGAGCAGTACTTC. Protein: CASSYPDSSYEQYF.